This TCR beta chain was documented in a study of blood T cell repertoires in COVID-19. Assay used: immunoSEQ multiplex PCR; TCRdb lists only in-frame clones, some missing. The table records some 170,000 clones, over 70% of them present only once. This CDR3 comprises 16 residues. Per germline, CDR1 KGHDR and CDR2 SFDVKD. The ends were cut back, 0 bases at V and 4 bases at J, with 12 bases in the middle. Sample: peripheral blood. The chain has TRBV24-1 and TRBJ2-1; D perhaps matches TRBD2 (7 bases). The TCR sequence derives from a man aged 70-80 years with acute or convalescent COVID-19. The CDR3 loop is CATSDLGGRGYNEQFF. The CDR3 DNA is TGTGCCACCAGTGATTTGGGGGGGAGGGGGTACAATGAGCAGTTCTTC.